The clone carrying this T cell receptor beta chain was seen a handful of times. Its specificity is unknown. CDR3 size: 17 residues. The junction had 8 bases not matched to a gene; V was cut back by 1 base and J by 4 bases. Germline values: CDR1 SGHRS, CDR2 YFSETQ. This sample was taken from a study of T cells in localized non-small cell lung cancer. Only in-frame clones appear in the TCRdb table, and some are missing; sequencing was by immunoSEQ multiplex PCR. Here the sample spans 50,000 to 55,000 clones, around 86% being singletons. Overall study results and limits: Uninvolved adjacent lung showed the highest T cell clonality, exceeding tumor. Higher blood T cell density tracked longer overall survival.

This specimen consisted of PBMCs, obtained before any cancer treatment. The gene calls are TRBV5-1 and TRBJ2-1; 10 bases line up with TRBD2. This receptor was taken from a female donor with stage II lung adenocarcinoma. CDR3 in DNA: TGCGCCAGCAGCTTGCAGTCTAGCGGGGGCGTTTACAATGAGCAGTTCTTC. The encoded protein is CASSLQSSGGVYNEQFF.